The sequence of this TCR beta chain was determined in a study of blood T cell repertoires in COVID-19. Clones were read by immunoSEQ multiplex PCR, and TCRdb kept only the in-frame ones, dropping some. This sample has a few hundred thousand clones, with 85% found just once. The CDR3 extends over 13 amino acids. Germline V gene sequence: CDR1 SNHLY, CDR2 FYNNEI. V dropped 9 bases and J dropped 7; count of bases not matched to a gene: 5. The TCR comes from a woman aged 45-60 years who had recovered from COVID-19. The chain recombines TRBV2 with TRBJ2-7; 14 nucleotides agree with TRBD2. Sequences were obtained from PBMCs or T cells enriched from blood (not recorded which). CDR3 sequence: CARGLAGGGEQYF. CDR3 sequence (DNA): TGTGCCAGAGGACTAGCGGGAGGAGGGGAGCAGTACTTC.